The source of this TCR beta chain is a study of blood T cell repertoires in COVID-19 (dated by TCRdb to 2019 to 2021). For context, the study as a whole: Samples covering the acute and convalescent phases of COVID-19 were provided by collaborators in the United States, Italy and Spain. The prospective study material was composed of cDNA or gDNA derived from T cells, B-cell-depleted T cells, or PBMCs. The dataset comprised deeply sampled blood TCRbeta repertoires from subjects exposed to, actively infected with, or recovered from COVID-19. The repertoires were released in a freely available public database meant as a resource for research on the immune response to SARS-CoV-2. The samples were drawn from two sources: the first 160 participants of the ongoing ImmuneRACE study, and approximately 1,300 subjects contributed by 6 global collaborators. A de-identified subject ID, COVID-19 status, age in years and sex were almost always included in the sample metadata. Where HLA class I and class II types were available, the types were taken from metadata supplied by the sample provider, not from assay-based typing. What the research found in general, with its limitations: How much clinical and demographic metadata was included differed by source and by participant, and the metadata was provided uncurated.

Concerning this clone itself: Its target antigen remains unknown. One base away there is no much larger clone; base qualities are not given.

The immunoSEQ Assay, a bias-controlled multiplex PCR, was used to amplify TCRbeta CDR3 regions from genomic DNA. For the original study's pipeline: Nucleated cell counts per sample were estimated from amplification of reference gene primers within the assay. To quantify the absolute abundance of each unique TCRbeta CDR3 rearrangement, sequence reads were collapsed and filtered. Productive Simpson clonality was computed per sample as the square root of Simpson's diversity index over productive rearrangements. Sourced from immuneACCESS, this table was stored by TCRdb with only in-frame sequences that have V and J called. A share of the clones is absent; for the studies checked, an unresolved V gene accounts for under half, and the remainder has no known explanation. V and J calls and clone size are copied from that table; D and trimming were computed from the DNA. The sample table holds 120,000 or so clones, of which over 80% were seen once. The ten most abundant clones make up more than 25% of the sample.

CDR1 and CDR2 are read off the germline V gene as SNHLY and FYNNEI. V was cut back by 4 bases and J by 7 bases, leaving a gap of 14 bases between them. The CDR3 measures 14 amino acids from cysteine to phenylalanine. Only the CDR3 DNA is retained, 42 bases long and in frame from the first base. Each collaborating institution followed its own protocols to collect whole blood in K2EDTA tubes. For TCRbeta analysis, collaborator samples were shipped as frozen whole blood, as isolated PBMCs, or as DNA extracted from either sample type. Sequencing input: peripheral blood. This clonotype was sampled from a woman in her seventies with acute or convalescent COVID-19. This chain joins TRBV2 to TRBJ1-5, with the D gene not confidently named. The CDR3 amino acid sequence is: CASSASDTGQPQHF. The bases read TGTGCCAGCAGTGCCTCGGATACCGGGCAGCCCCAGCATTTT.